The present T cell receptor (beta chain) was sequenced within a study of response to subunit inactivated influenza vaccine. TCRdb re-called the RT-PCR reads through MiXCR, storing one row per CDR3 protein. This sample has 170,000 or so distinct CDR3 sequences; around 10% occur once, and the top ten carry about a third. Findings of the study overall: There was a suggestion from the authors that each seasonal influenza vaccination recruits few new T cells.

Between the trimmed V and J ends, which lost 5 bases and 0 bases, there was a span of 14 bases. Germline V gene data show CDR1 as LNHNV and CDR2 as YYDKDF (reference sequence). The CDR3 runs to 15 residues. This clonotype came up a few times. Its antigen is unidentified. This chain connects TRBV15 to TRBJ2-7; D is undetermined. Sequencing was performed on CD8+ T cells sorted from PBMCs, taken around 25 months after vaccination. The origin of this receptor is a man between 45 and 75 years old who received an inactivated influenza vaccine. CDR3 amino acids: CATSEGRMSSYEQYF. The DNA of the CDR3 is TGTGCCACCAGCGAAGGACGGATGAGCTCCTACGAGCAGTACTTC.